These 21 T cell receptor beta chains were sequenced from one sample in a study of T cell responses to AZD1222 COVID-19 vaccine. Clones were read by immunoSEQ multiplex PCR, and TCRdb kept only the in-frame ones, dropping some. The sample has 150,000 to 200,000 clones; around 87% are singletons. The material was peripheral blood, obtained on day 0 of AZD1222 vaccination. These receptors were taken from an adult in good health.

This chain uses TRBV3-1 (or the pseudogene TRBV3-2) with TRBJ1-2, with D possibly being TRBD1 (5 bases). Trimming pared 1 base from V and 8 bases from J, leaving 11 bases between. Germline CDR1 and CDR2: LGHDT and YNNKEL (reference sequence). The length of the CDR3 is 13 residues. The CDR3 is CASSQAGTWGYTF. The CDR3 DNA reads as TGTGCCAGCAGCCAAGCCGGGACCTGGGGCTACACCTTC.

This clone was detected only a few times. The chain links TRBV7-2 to TRBJ1-1, with a possible D match to TRBD1 (5 bases). The CDR3 consists of 14 residues. Looked up from germline, CDR1 is SGHTA and CDR2 is FQGNSA. Trimming left V 5 bases short and J 0 bases short, with 10 bases between. This CDR3 reads CASSAGRMNTEAFF. Written as DNA, the CDR3 is TGTGCCAGCAGCGCGGGACGAATGAACACTGAAGCTTTCTTT.

This clone was seen a single time. The chain joins TRBV19 to TRBJ1-1; D is perhaps TRBD1 (5 bases). The germline V gene has CDR1 LNHDA and CDR2 SQIVND (reference sequence). Trimming pared 7 bases from V and 4 bases from J, leaving 25 bases between. This CDR3 is 17 amino acids long. As DNA, the CDR3 is TGTGCCAGTACCAAAGGAAGGGGTGGGGGATTCGGCACTGAAGCTTTCTTT. Translated, it gives CASTKGRGGGFGTEAFF.

CDR3 nucleotide sequence: TGTGCCAGCAGCTCCCGGACAGGGAATGAAAAACTGTTTTTT. This sequence encodes CASSSRTGNEKLFF. The genes are TRBV2 and TRBJ1-4; 8 bases fit TRBD1. Germline V CDR1 and CDR2: SNHLY, FYNNEI. Trimming at V came to 6 bases and at J to 5 bases, leaving 5 bases not matched to a gene. The CDR3 sequence is 14 residues long.

The chain couples TRBV5-1 to TRBJ2-3; D is ambiguous. Germline assignment: CDR1 SGHRS and CDR2 YFSETQ. V was pared by 4 bases and J by 6 bases, with 12 bases between. The CDR3 runs 13 residues. For the CDR3, the DNA is TGCGCCAGCAGCGACGACCCCGCGGATACGCAGTATTTT. Its translation is CASSDDPADTQYF.

J is TRBJ1-5 and V is TRBV7-9, with a possible D match to TRBD1 (5 bases). Germline V gene lookup returns CDR1 SEHNR and CDR2 FQNEAQ (reference sequence). The CDR3 sequence is 16 residues long. Trimming stripped 4 bases from V and 4 bases from J, with 17 bases between. In DNA, the CDR3 is TGTGCCAGCAGCTCCTCCGGGACGGAGGGGAATCAGCCCCAGCATTTT. This codes for CASSSSGTEGNQPQHF.

This clone turned up a few times. The CDR3 here is CASSAETVYSNQPQHF. The DNA of the CDR3 is TGTGCCAGCAGCGCGGAGACAGTATATAGCAATCAGCCCCAGCATTTT. The chain has TRBV7-2 and TRBJ1-5; perhaps TRBD1 as D (5 bases). V gave up 5 bases and J gave up 0 bases, with 14 bases separating them. Germline loops: CDR1 SGHTA, CDR2 FQGNSA. This CDR3 region has 16 residues.

The chain has TRBV5-1 and TRBJ1-2; a possible D gene is TRBD1 (6 bases). Germline CDR1 reads SGHRS; CDR2 reads YFSETQ. Deletions cut 4 bases from V and 7 bases from J, with 17 bases between. The CDR3 is 14 residues long. This CDR3 is CASSPLDSLGGYTF. For the CDR3, the DNA is TGCGCCAGCAGCCCACTGGACAGCCTTGGTGGCTACACCTTC.

The rearrangement joins TRBV4-1 to TRBJ2-2; tentatively, D is TRBD1 (5 bases). The CDR3 has 15 amino acids. Trimming shortened V by 4 bases and J by 5 bases, and 14 bases separated the two germline ends. The germline gives CDR1 MGHRA, CDR2 YSYEKL. CDR3 coding DNA: TGCGCCAGCAGCCCCGGACCAACAGGAACCGGGGAGCTGTTTTTT. Translation gives CASSPGPTGTGELFF.

This clone was recorded once. The chain couples TRBV18 to TRBJ1-2, with D tentatively TRBD1 (5 bases). Germline assignment: CDR1 KGHSH and CDR2 LQKENI. The CDR3 is 16 amino acids. V lost 0 bases and J 8 bases, leaving 19 bases between the germline ends. CDR3 region: CASSPPETRAGRGYTF. In nucleotides, the CDR3 is TGTGCCAGCTCACCACCGGAGACCAGGGCGGGTAGGGGCTACACCTTC.

The rearrangement joins TRBV28 to TRBJ2-5; no clear D gene. The CDR3 is 12 residues long. From germline, CDR1 is MDHEN and CDR2 SYDVKM. The V gene lost 6 bases and the J gene lost 5 bases, with 10 bases spanning the gap. CDR3: CASSRGRETQYF. Written as DNA, the CDR3 is TGTGCCAGCAGCCGCGGACGTGAGACCCAGTACTTC.

The CDR3 loop is CASSRGGPGSTGELFF. The DNA of the CDR3 is TGTGCCAGCTCACGTGGGGGTCCAGGAAGCACCGGGGAGCTGTTTTTT. The rearrangement links TRBV18 to TRBJ2-2; the D gene could be TRBD1 or TRBD2 (5 bases each). The V gene's germline CDR1 is KGHSH and CDR2 LQKENI. V was clipped by 4 bases and J by 4 bases, with 16 bases between them. CDR3 length: 16 amino acids.

The chain is built from TRBV6-5 and TRBJ2-3; 9 positions match TRBD1. The CDR3 contains 15 residues. The germline V gene has CDR1 MNHEY and CDR2 SVGAGI. V shed 0 bases, J shed 6 bases, and the junction held 4 bases outside the gene matches. CDR3 region: CASSYSNRGRDTQYF. The CDR3 coding sequence is TGTGCCAGCAGTTACTCGAACAGGGGGCGTGATACGCAGTATTTT.

The V gene is TRBV4-1, the J gene TRBJ2-3; 7 bases agree with TRBD1. CDR3 length: 16 amino acids. The trim removed 3 bases at V and 6 bases at J, leaving 12 bases unmatched. CDR1 is MGHRA and CDR2 is YSYEKL in the germline V gene. CDR3 coding DNA: TGCGCCAGCAGCCACCTGACAGGGCAAGGCGCCGATACGCAGTATTTT. It encodes CASSHLTGQGADTQYF.

This rearrangement joins TRBV27 to TRBJ1-4; D is uncertain. The CDR3 is 14 amino acids. CDR1 MNHEY and CDR2 SMNVEV come from the germline V gene (reference sequence). The germline V and J ends were trimmed by 3 bases and 8 bases, with 13 bases remaining between them. CDR3 coding DNA: TGTGCCAGCAGTTTGGTCTCCCCGCGGGAAAAACTGTTTTTT. This sequence encodes CASSLVSPREKLFF.

This chain uses TRBV29-1 with TRBJ1-2, with D unresolved. Between the trimmed V and J ends, which lost 4 bases and 4 bases, there was a span of 10 bases. Germline V gene data show CDR1 as SQVTM and CDR2 as ANQGSEA. There are 12 residues in the CDR3. CDR3 nucleotides: TGCAGCGTTGGAGACAACTTCTATGGCTACACCTTC. Translation: CSVGDNFYGYTF. The full variable domain, in which reference TRBV29-1 and TRBJ1-2 provide the parts outside the CDR3, is SAVISQKPSRDICQRGTSLTIQCQVDSQVTMMFWYRQQPGQSLTLIATANQGSEATYESGFVIDKFPISRPNLTFSTLTVSNMSPEDSSIYLCSVGDNFYGYTFGSGTRLTVV.

This chain joins TRBV12-3 or TRBV12-4 and TRBJ1-6; D is ambiguous. This CDR3 spans 13 amino acids. The V end was cut by 5 bases, the J end by 9 bases, with 11 bases between. For the CDR3, the DNA is TGTGCCAGCAGTGAGGACCTAGTTTCACCCCTCCACTTT. This codes for CASSEDLVSPLHF.

This chain connects TRBV19 to TRBJ1-5; TRBD1 is a possible D gene (5 bases). Trimming shortened V by 5 bases and J by 7 bases, and 12 bases separated the two germline ends. Germline V lookup: CDR1 LNHDA, CDR2 SQIVND (reference sequence). The CDR3 is 13 amino acids. CDR3: CASSHPQVQPQHF. CDR3 DNA sequence: TGTGCCAGTAGTCACCCACAGGTACAGCCCCAGCATTTT.

The chain is built from TRBV9 and TRBJ2-1; 8 nucleotides match TRBD2. Germline assignment: CDR1 SGDLS and CDR2 YYNGEE. CDR3 length: 14 amino acids. After removal of 4 bases from V and 6 bases from J, the junction contained 6 bases not matched to a gene. The CDR3 DNA follows: TGTGCCAGCAGCTGGACTAGCTCCGTCAATGAGCAGTTCTTC. This sequence encodes CASSWTSSVNEQFF.

This sequence joins TRBV9 and TRBJ1-3; 8 bases map to TRBD1. The CDR3 length is 16 residues. J lost 4 bases, V lost 4 bases, and 10 bases had no gene match. The germline gives CDR1 SGDLS, CDR2 YYNGEE. CDR3: CASSQTGQGTGNTIYF. As DNA, the CDR3 is TGTGCCAGCAGCCAGACTGGACAGGGCACCGGAAACACCATATATTTT.

The chain is built from TRBV5-1 and TRBJ2-4, with D possibly matching TRBD2 (5 bases). CDR1 and CDR2 from the germline V gene are SGHRS and YFSETQ. Between the trimmed V and J ends, which lost 0 bases and 2 bases, there was a span of 12 bases. The CDR3 spans 16 residues. CDR3 DNA: TGCGCCAGCAGCTTGGGGCCAGAGGGTACCAAAAACATTCAGTACTTC. It is translated as CASSLGPEGTKNIQYF.